Shown below are 29 T cell receptor beta chains from a single sample sequenced in a study of tumor-infiltrating lymphocytes in primary liver carcinoma. The researchers produced TCR beta cDNA from approximately 460 ng total RNA with a constant-region primer. Employing slightly modified ARM-PCR, three nested multiplex PCR rounds were run, and these gave rise to the TCR beta libraries. Each of the first two PCR rounds ran approximately 10 cycles with TRBV1-TRBV30 forward and C-beta reverse primers. A single record per CDR3 protein comes from TCRdb applying MiXCR to the multiplex PCR reads. The table lists 35,000 to 40,000 distinct CDR3 sequences, more than 60% of them singletons. Between about 20 and 30 mg of unsorted bulk tissue served as the source from which RNA and DNA were co-extracted. What was sequenced was tumor-adjacent normal liver tissue. Receptors originate from a man aged 35-49 years with primary liver carcinoma and hepatitis B virus infection.

As to this clonotype: A much larger clone lies one base from this, so it may be a read error. The chain has TRBV18 and TRBJ2-5; TRBD2 agrees at 11 bases. Germline V CDR1 and CDR2: KGHSH, LQKENI. The CDR3 contains 18 residues. CDR3 DNA sequence: TGTACCAGCTCACTAAGACTAGCGGGATCGGGGCTTCAAGAGACCCAGTACTTC. It translates to CTSSLRLAGSGLQETQYF.

Notes on this clonotype: An end of the junction does not agree with germline; a read error may underlie this. The V and J genes are TRBV11-2 and TRBJ2-6, with 8 bases identical to TRBD1. CDR1 is SGHAT, CDR2 FQNNGV, per germline. The CDR3 is 21 amino acids. The CDR3 DNA reads as TGTTCCAGCAGCATGGGGGGAGACAGGGGCATTTCCCTCTCTGGGGCCAACGTCATGGCTTTC. Its protein product is CSSSMGGDRGISLSGANVMAF.

Concerning this clonotype: Given the absence of the conserved phenylalanine or tryptophan at the CDR3 end, a read error is likely. The CDR3 bases are TGTGCCTGGAATGCTGGGGGTATGAGCACAGATATGCAGTATTCT. This translates into CAWNAGGMSTDMQYS. V usage is TRBV30 and J usage is TRBJ2-3; D is perhaps TRBD1 or TRBD2 (5 bases each). The CDR3 is 15 amino acids. Germline assignment: CDR1 GTSNPN and CDR2 SVGIG (reference sequence).

The V call is TRBV10-1, the J call TRBJ2-1; maybe TRBD2 (5 bases). The CDR3 is 13 residues long. The germline gives CDR1 WNHNN, CDR2 SYGVQD (reference sequence). V was pared by 6 bases and J by 10 bases, with 16 bases between. DNA for the CDR3: TGCGCCAGCAGCGGTGGCGAGGGTACCGAGCAGTTCTTC. Translated: CASSGGEGTEQFF.

Comment on this clonotype: At one end the junction does not follow the germline gene, possibly because of a read error. The V gene is TRBV11-2, the J gene TRBJ2-7; no definite D call. CDR1 is SGHAT and CDR2 is FQNNGV in the germline V gene. The CDR3 runs 14 residues. CDR3 nucleotides: TGTGCCAGTAGCTTAACAGTGGAATCCTACGAGCAGTACTTC. This encodes CASSLTVESYEQYF.

As for this clonotype: The CDR3 ends on some other residue instead of the conserved phenylalanine or tryptophan, so this is likely a read error. It is unclear where the CDR3 begins or ends on the DNA, so no DNA is shown, and the CDR3 is as TCRdb lists it. V usage is TRBV29-1 and J usage is TRBJ1-1; the DNA was not used to check the table's D call, TRBD1. The V gene's germline CDR1 is SQVTM and CDR2 ANQGSEA. The length of the CDR3 is 12 amino acids, counting both ends. CDR3: CSVRWGATVAFV.

About this clonotype itself: One base away lies a much larger clone, so this may be a sequencing read error. The J gene is TRBJ2-5, the V gene TRBV20-1; D not resolved. Germline-derived CDR1 and CDR2 are DFQATT and SNEGSKA (reference sequence). The CDR3 runs to 14 residues. V shed 1 base and J shed 10 bases, with 19 bases lying between them. Written as DNA, the CDR3 is TGCAGTGCTAGAGTTGGCGGCCTGTCGGCGATCCAGTACTTC. Encoded protein: CSARVGGLSAIQYF.

Here the CDR3 DNA reads TGTGCCAGCAACGACCGACAGCGGGGGGCCAATCAGCCCCAGCATTTT. As protein: CASNDRQRGANQPQHF. The rearrangement links TRBV11-3 to TRBJ1-5, with D perhaps matching TRBD1 (6 bases). V shed 7 bases and J shed 3 bases, with 19 bases lying between them. The CDR3 runs to 16 residues. In germline, CDR1 is SGHNT, CDR2 YENEEA.

V and J are TRBV6-6 and TRBJ1-1; D call uncertain. The germline V and J ends were trimmed by 4 bases and 7 bases, with 22 bases remaining between them. The CDR3 is 16 amino acids. The V gene's germline CDR1 is MNHNY and CDR2 SVGAGI (reference sequence). The chain's CDR3 is CASSCRLVNMIIEAFF. The CDR3 DNA reads TGTGCCAGCAGTTGCAGGCTCGTCAACATGATCATTGAAGCTTTCTTT.

As for this clonotype: A much larger clone lies a single base off, so this may be a read error. The chain has TRBV11-2 and TRBJ2-7; D call uncertain. Germline-derived CDR1 and CDR2 are SGHAT and FQNNGV. CDR3 length: 15 amino acids. As DNA, the CDR3 is TGTGCCAGCAGCTTAGAGAGGCATGGCTCCTACGAGCGGTACTTC. It yields the protein CASSLERHGSYERYF. Filled out from reference TRBV11-2 and TRBJ2-7, the complete variable domain reads EAGVAQSPRYKIIEKRQSVAFWCNPISGHATLYWYQQILGQGPKLLIQFQNNGVVDDSQLPKDRFSAERLKGVDSTLKIQPAKLEDSAVYLCASSLERHGSYERYFGPGTRLTVT.

To note about this clonotype: Germline is not matched at one junction end, which may reflect a read error. J is TRBJ1-5 and V is TRBV4-1; tentative D call: TRBD1 (5 bases). The CDR3 extends over 15 amino acids. The germline gives CDR1 MGHRA, CDR2 YSYEKL. In DNA, the CDR3 is TGCGCTAGCAGTCCCATAGAGGGGAGCAATAAGCCCCAGCATTTC. As protein: CASSPIEGSNKPQHF.

The chain recombines TRBV11-2 with TRBJ2-1, with 7 bases identical to TRBD2. Germline CDR1 reads SGHAT; CDR2 reads FQNNGV. The CDR3 has 16 residues. The V and J ends lost 10 bases and 4 bases, in that order; junction bases with no gene match: 16. The CDR3 DNA follows: TGTGCCAACTACTCAACCATGAGCGGGGATTACAATGAGCAGTTCTTC. Its protein is CANYSTMSGDYNEQFF.

In the case of this clonotype: This likely comes from a read error, as the CDR3 has no conserved phenylalanine or tryptophan at its end. The limits of the CDR3 on the DNA are not certain, so only TCRdb's listed CDR3 is given. The genes are TRBV29-1 and TRBJ1-4. Germline V gene data show CDR1 as SQVTM and CDR2 as ANQGSEA. Inclusive of both ends, the CDR3 amounts to 13 amino acids. The chain's CDR3 is CSVDGGMGEKLFY.

The chain employs TRBV6-1 and TRBJ2-1; 13 nucleotides align to TRBD2. The V gene's germline CDR1 is MNHNS and CDR2 SASEGT. The CDR3 runs 15 residues. Trimming cost V 9 bases and J 13 bases; bases outside gene matches: 15. This CDR3 reads CARRGGLAGLYDQFF. The CDR3 nucleotides are TGTGCCAGGAGAGGGGGACTAGCGGGGCTTTACGATCAGTTCTTC.

This clonotype was detected ten times or more. The V call is TRBV29-1, the J call TRBJ2-1, with no clear D. The V gene lost 3 bases and the J gene lost 0 bases, with 15 bases spanning the gap. The germline gives CDR1 SQVTM, CDR2 ANQGSEA. The CDR3 contains 16 residues. The CDR3 region is CSVDLLDASSYNEQFF. DNA for the CDR3: TGCAGCGTTGATCTTCTGGACGCCAGCTCCTACAATGAGCAGTTCTTC.

Note on this clonotype: Mismatch with germline at one junction end may stem from a read error. V usage is TRBV19 and J usage is TRBJ2-1; tentatively, D is TRBD2 (5 bases). Germline V gene data show CDR1 as LNHDA and CDR2 as SQIVND (reference sequence). This CDR3 contains 14 residues. The CDR3 here is CTSSSTTNNNEQFF. DNA for the CDR3: TGTACCAGTAGCTCGACGACTAACAACAATGAGCAGTTCTTC.

The chain employs TRBV7-9 and TRBJ1-2; 9 nucleotides match TRBD1. The CDR3 runs 14 residues. The ends lost 9 bases at V and 10 bases at J; junction bases unmatched: 15. Germline CDR1 SEHNR, CDR2 FQNEAQ (reference sequence). The CDR3 bases are TGTGCCAGTAGATGGGACAGGGCGTTTCATGACTACACCTTC. Its translation is CASRWDRAFHDYTF.

Remarks on this clonotype: Likely a read error: the CDR3 ends without its conserved phenylalanine or tryptophan. Because the CDR3's place on the DNA is in doubt, the DNA is left out and the CDR3 is given as listed by TCRdb. Here the CDR3 reads CSSSPSSIQGTGRETPYL. The chain uses TRBV11-2 and TRBJ2-5; the table's D call of TRBD1 was not tested on the DNA. Both ends counted, the CDR3 spans 18 residues. Germline V gives CDR1 SGHAT, CDR2 FQNNGV.

Turning to this clonotype: This likely comes from a read error, as the CDR3 has no conserved phenylalanine or tryptophan at its end. The chain recombines TRBV29-1 with TRBJ2-1; 7 bases are shared with TRBD2. This CDR3 is 16 amino acids long. Per the germline V gene, CDR1 is SQVTM and CDR2 is ANQGSEA. The CDR3 bases are TGCAGGGTTGAAGTCGGATTAGCGGGCATCTACAATGAGCAGTTCATC. Translated, it gives CRVEVGLAGIYNEQFI.

Notes on this clonotype: No conserved phenylalanine or tryptophan is present at the end of the CDR3, so a read error is the likely explanation. The genes are TRBV7-9 and TRBJ1-5, with 8 bases lining up with TRBD1. In germline, CDR1 is SEHNR, CDR2 FQNEAQ (reference sequence). This CDR3 region has 14 residues. CDR3 sequence reads: CASSSTGVHQPQHC. The CDR3 DNA reads as TGTGCCAGCAGCTCGACAGGGGTTCATCAGCCTCAGCATTGT.

V is TRBV11-1 and J is TRBJ2-1, with 11 bases lining up with TRBD2. The CDR3 is 20 residues long. The germline gives CDR1 SGHAT, CDR2 FQDESV (reference sequence). With V trimmed by 9 bases and J by 9 bases, 28 bases remained unmatched. The CDR3 DNA reads as TGTGCCAGTAGCATAGGAAAGACTAGCGGGGCCTCACGGTTCGGAAGTGAGCAGTTCTTC. Translation: CASSIGKTSGASRFGSEQFF.

The chain links TRBV5-1 to TRBJ2-7; D may be TRBD2 (6 bases). The V gene's germline CDR1 is SGHRS and CDR2 YFSETQ. The length of the CDR3 is 16 residues. The germline V and J ends were trimmed by 4 bases and 0 bases, with 17 bases remaining between them. The DNA of the CDR3 is TGCGCCAGCAGCCCCACTGGACTACCACGCTCCTACGAGCAGTACTTC. Amino acids: CASSPTGLPRSYEQYF.

Worth noting for this clonotype: The junction departs from germline at one end; a sequencing error may be responsible. CDR3 nucleotide sequence: TGCGTCAGCAGTCATACTAGCGATTCCAACGAGCAGTACTTC. Its translation is CVSSHTSDSNEQYF. V gene TRBV4-1 combines with J gene TRBJ2-7; 7 positions match TRBD2. CDR1 is MGHRA, CDR2 YSYEKL, per germline. This CDR3 is 14 amino acids long.

In regard to this clonotype: One junction end does not reproduce the germline sequence, and a read error may be involved. J is TRBJ1-1 and V is TRBV30, with D unresolved. This CDR3 comprises 12 residues. CDR1 and CDR2 (germline): GTSNPN, SVGIG (reference sequence). CDR3 region: CAWKGDIIEVFF. For the CDR3, the DNA is TGTGCCTGGAAGGGCGATATCATTGAAGTTTTCTTT.

Regarding this clonotype: As the CDR3 is not closed by the conserved phenylalanine or tryptophan, this likely results from a read error. V gene TRBV11-2 combines with J gene TRBJ2-2; possible D gene TRBD2, 6 bases. The CDR3 contains 15 residues. CDR1 is SGHAT, CDR2 FQNNGV, per germline. The CDR3 protein is CASSLRDRNTGGLFL. For the CDR3, the DNA is TGTGCCAGCAGCTTAAGGGATAGGAACACCGGGGGGCTGTTTTTA.

With regard to this clonotype: At one end the junction does not follow the germline gene, possibly because of a read error. The V and J genes are TRBV10-2 and TRBJ2-7, with TRBD2 identical over 10 bases. The J call may not be correct, given that the DNA end is closer to TRBJ2-3. The germline V gene has CDR1 WSHSY and CDR2 SAAADI. The CDR3 runs to 17 residues. The CDR3 DNA sequence: TGCACCAGCGGGGGGGGGCTAGCGGGAAGGAGCTCCTACGAGCAGTATTTT. Translating gives CTSGGGLAGRSSYEQYF.

About this clonotype itself: At one of its ends the junction is not consistent with the germline gene, which may arise from a read error. The rearrangement uses TRBV4-1 and TRBJ1-5, with 10 bases identical to TRBD1. The CDR3 covers 16 residues. Germline CDR1 and CDR2: MGHRA and YSYEKL. CDR3 in amino acids: CASNQGDRGFIESQHF. CDR3 in DNA: TGCGCCAGCAACCAAGGGGACAGGGGCTTCATAGAGTCCCAGCATTTT.

Note on this clonotype: At one end, the junction sequence differs from germline, possibly due to a read error. The rearrangement uses TRBV5-5 and TRBJ1-6, with 8 bases lining up with TRBD1. CDR3 length: 14 amino acids. Germline V gene data show CDR1 as SGHKS and CDR2 as YYEKEE (reference sequence). CDR3 sequence (DNA): TGTGCCAGTAGTTACACAGGGGGTGGATCACACCTCCACTTT. It specifies CASSYTGGGSHLHF.

On this clonotype: A read error may explain this, as a much larger clone is one base away. The V gene is TRBV20-1, the J gene TRBJ2-7; D perhaps matches TRBD1 (5 bases). The CDR3 loop spans 13 amino acids. Deletions cut 6 bases from V and 5 bases from J, with 17 bases between. The germline gives CDR1 DFQATT, CDR2 SNEGSKA (reference sequence). The DNA for the CDR3 is TGCAGTGCCCCAGTGGCAGGGATCCACGAGCAGTACTTC. Translated: CSAPVAGIHEQYF.